This TCR beta chain was captured in a study of CD8+ T cells in alopecia areata. Study details: By percentage of affected scalp area, the severity of treated patients was scored. Overall study findings and caveats: Persistence during tofacitinib was seen for many expanded lesional clones in scalp and blood.

With respect to this clone: The antigen remains undetermined.

Treatment indicated: oral pan-JAK inhibitor, 5-10 mg twice daily. cDNA reverse transcribed from extracted RNA served as the sequencing template. Using immunoSEQ multiplex PCR, the repertoire was profiled, and TCRdb retains in-frame clones only, with some absent. This table holds 35,000 to 50,000 clones, around nine tenths found once. The CDR3 covers 14 residues. Trimming cost V 0 bases and J 10 bases, with 13 bases left between them. Germline values: CDR1 MNHEY, CDR2 SVGAGI. The receptor was isolated from a human donor with alopecia areata. The input for sequencing was CD8+ T cells sorted from blood, taken at week 24, from a patient treated with tofacitinib. This chain connects TRBV6-5 to TRBJ2-1, with D uncertain. DNA for the CDR3: TGTGCCAGCAGTTACTCCCAACTTGGGGAAGAGCAGTTCTTC. This sequence encodes CASSYSQLGEEQFF.